One sample yielded the 14 T cell receptor beta chains listed below, sequenced in a study of blood T cell repertoires in COVID-19. Some clones are missing from TCRdb's copy, which holds only in-frame ones; the method was immunoSEQ multiplex PCR. The table includes some 140,000 clones, more than 75% detected once. Source material: peripheral blood. Every receptor here comes from a woman in her 70s with COVID-19, enrolled during active disease.

The genes are TRBV3-1 (or the pseudogene TRBV3-2) and TRBJ2-3; 7 nucleotides align to TRBD1. Germline CDR1 reads LGHDT; CDR2 reads YNNKEL (reference sequence). Germline trimming cut 5 bases from V and 2 bases from J; bases unmatched to any gene: 7. CDR3 length equals 15 residues. CDR3 loop: CASSSGGFPTDTQYF. The DNA for the CDR3 is TGTGCCAGCAGCTCAGGGGGTTTTCCCACAGATACGCAGTATTTT.

This chain uses TRBV19 with TRBJ1-4; D gene ambiguous. The CDR3 runs 15 residues. Germline-derived CDR1 and CDR2 are LNHDA and SQIVND (reference sequence). Trimming left V 4 bases short and J 0 bases short, with 9 bases between. In DNA, the CDR3 is TGTGCCAGTAGTACTCTGGCCCCAACTAATGAAAAACTGTTTTTT. It translates to CASSTLAPTNEKLFF.

V gene TRBV6-5 combines with J gene TRBJ2-7; TRBD1 matches at 11 bases. CDR3 length: 13 residues. CDR1 is MNHEY, CDR2 SVGAGI, per germline. The ends lost 8 bases at V and 7 bases at J; junction bases unmatched: 7. The CDR3, as DNA: TGTGCCAGCCTCCGGGACAGGGGGAATGAGCAGTACTTC. Amino acids: CASLRDRGNEQYF.

This clone was seen only a few times. J is TRBJ1-3 and V is TRBV5-5; 10 nucleotides match TRBD1. Germline CDR1 SGHKS, CDR2 YYEKEE (reference sequence). The CDR3 is 15 residues long. Trimming took 4 bases from V and 4 from J; bases not matched to a gene: 5. CDR3 nucleotide sequence: TGTGCCAGCAGCACCGGGACAGGGGACGGAAACACCATATATTTT. Translation gives CASSTGTGDGNTIYF.

V is TRBV23-1 and J is TRBJ1-1, with D perhaps TRBD1 (5 bases). TRBV23-1 is marked as an open reading frame, function uncertain. Trimming removed 0 bases at V and 2 bases at J, with 19 bases between. This CDR3 region has 18 residues. The CDR3 here is CASSQSGAALPFNTEAFF. Here the CDR3 DNA reads TGCGCCAGCAGTCAATCTGGGGCAGCACTTCCTTTTAACACTGAAGCTTTCTTT.

V usage is TRBV19 and J usage is TRBJ1-6, with 8 nucleotides matching TRBD1. Germline-derived CDR1 and CDR2 are LNHDA and SQIVND (reference sequence). V shed 4 bases, J shed 7 bases, and the junction held 3 bases outside the gene matches. The CDR3 runs to 14 residues. Written as DNA, the CDR3 is TGTGCCAGTAGTACCGGACAGGGAAATTCACCCCTCCACTTT. Amino acids: CASSTGQGNSPLHF.

This clone has just one count. The chain uses TRBV30 and TRBJ1-3; D unclear. The germline CDR1 and CDR2 sequences are GTSNPN and SVGIG (reference sequence). This CDR3 has 12 amino acids. Trimming took 1 base from V and 8 from J, leaving 9 bases between them. In DNA form, the CDR3 reads TGTGCCTGGAGTGGGCCCGGGGACACCATATATTTT. This codes for CAWSGPGDTIYF.

The chain combines TRBV5-6 with TRBJ1-2, with D possibly being TRBD1 (5 bases). Germline assignment: CDR1 SGHDT and CDR2 YYEEEE. V was clipped by 2 bases and J by 3 bases, with 11 bases between them. The CDR3 consists of 14 residues. The CDR3 protein is CASSFGGSDYGYTF. In DNA, the CDR3 is TGTGCCAGCAGCTTCGGGGGGTCGGACTATGGCTACACCTTC.

The chain carries TRBV6-2 or TRBV6-3 and TRBJ1-5, with 12 bases lining up with TRBD1. The junction had 9 bases not matched to a gene; V was cut back by 6 bases and J by 0 bases. The CDR3 loop spans 18 amino acids. CDR1 and CDR2 (germline): MNHEY, SVGEGT. The CDR3 nucleotides are TGTGCCAGCAGCCCTCGGGGACAGGGGGCTAATAGCAATCAGCCCCAGCATTTT. This codes for CASSPRGQGANSNQPQHF.

J is TRBJ2-4 and V is TRBV11-2; weak D call: TRBD2 (6 bases). The V gene lost 3 bases and the J gene lost 9 bases, with 18 bases spanning the gap. CDR3 length equals 15 residues. Germline lookup yields CDR1 SGHAT and CDR2 FQNNGV. CDR3 residues: CASSFARGYGGIQYF. DNA of the CDR3: TGTGCCAGCAGCTTCGCACGGGGCTACGGGGGCATTCAGTACTTC.

In this sample, this clone turned up once. The V gene is TRBV5-1, the J gene TRBJ1-4; 7 nucleotides align to TRBD1. Germline loops: CDR1 SGHRS, CDR2 YFSETQ. This CDR3 contains 14 residues. J was trimmed by 10 bases and V by 4 bases; bases with no gene match: 10. This chain's CDR3 is CASSLGTDTRKLFF. In DNA form, the CDR3 reads TGCGCCAGCAGCCTTGGGACAGACACTAGAAAACTGTTTTTT.

The rearrangement links TRBV11-3 to TRBJ2-6; a possible D gene is TRBD2 (5 bases). Germline values: CDR1 SGHNT, CDR2 YENEEA. V gave up 6 bases and J gave up 2 bases, with 20 bases separating them. This CDR3 region has 18 residues. In DNA, the CDR3 is TGTGCCAGCAGGCTCTATTGGGAGCTAACGCCTGGGGCCAACGTCCTGACTTTC. It translates to CASRLYWELTPGANVLTF.

The CDR3 region is CASSITGVQETQYF. For the CDR3, the DNA is TGTGCCAGCAGCATCACAGGGGTCCAAGAGACCCAGTACTTC. The rearrangement joins TRBV7-8 to TRBJ2-5; 7 bases agree with TRBD1. Trimming cost V 5 bases and J 1 base; bases outside gene matches: 4. The length of the CDR3 is 14 residues. Germline lookup yields CDR1 SGHVS and CDR2 FQNEAQ.

The chain links TRBV5-1 to TRBJ2-2; 10 bases map to TRBD1. The CDR3 extends over 15 amino acids. The J segment lost 3 bases and the V segment lost 4 bases, leaving 3 bases of the junction unmatched. Germline CDR1 is SGHRS and CDR2 is YFSETQ. As DNA, the CDR3 is TGCGCCAGCAGCGCGGACAGGGGGGACACCGGGGAGCTGTTTTTT. Its protein product is CASSADRGDTGELFF.